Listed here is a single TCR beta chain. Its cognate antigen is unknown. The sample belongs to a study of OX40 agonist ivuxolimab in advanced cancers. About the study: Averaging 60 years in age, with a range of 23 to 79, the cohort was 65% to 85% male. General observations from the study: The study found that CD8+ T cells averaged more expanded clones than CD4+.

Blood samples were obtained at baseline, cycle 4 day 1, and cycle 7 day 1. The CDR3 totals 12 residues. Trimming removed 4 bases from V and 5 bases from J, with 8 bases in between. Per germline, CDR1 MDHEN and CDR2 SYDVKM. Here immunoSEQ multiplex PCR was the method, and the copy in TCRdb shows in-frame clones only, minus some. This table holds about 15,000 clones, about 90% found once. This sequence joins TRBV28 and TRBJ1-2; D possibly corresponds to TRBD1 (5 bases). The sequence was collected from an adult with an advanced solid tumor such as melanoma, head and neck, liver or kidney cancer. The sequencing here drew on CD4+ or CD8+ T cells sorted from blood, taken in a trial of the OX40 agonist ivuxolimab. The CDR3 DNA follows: TGTGCCAGCAGTTATACAGGATATGGCTACACCTTC. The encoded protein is CASSYTGYGYTF.